Following are 30 T cell receptor beta chains from one sample sequenced in a study of T cells in tuberculosis. Method: immunoSEQ multiplex PCR; TCRdb's copy keeps in-frame clones and lacks some. The table has more than 30,000 clones, around 94% seen once. Time point specified: new active TB diagnosis, blood taken before or within 7 days of starting treatment. The sequenced sample was PBMCs, obtained at tuberculosis diagnosis. The source of these receptors is an adult with tuberculosis.

The chain links TRBV18 to TRBJ2-1; tentative D call: TRBD1 (6 bases). CDR1 and CDR2 from the germline V gene are KGHSH and LQKENI. The CDR3 is made up of 16 amino acids. Trimming removed 1 base at V and 2 bases at J, with 12 bases between. The CDR3 here is CASSPQQGLTYNEQFF. The DNA of the CDR3 is TGTGCCAGCTCACCACAGCAGGGGCTGACCTACAATGAGCAGTTCTTC.

The chain is built from TRBV7-9 and TRBJ2-7, with D tentatively TRBD1 (6 bases). Germline V CDR1 and CDR2: SEHNR, FQNEAQ (reference sequence). The CDR3 length is 14 residues. V was clipped by 5 bases and J by 6 bases, with 17 bases between them. The CDR3 sequence is CASSPSGAGGEQYF. Written as DNA, the CDR3 is TGTGCCAGCAGCCCGTCAGGGGCCGGTGGCGAGCAGTACTTC.

This chain joins TRBV28 and TRBJ1-2, with D unresolved. V shed 4 bases and J shed 4 bases, with 16 bases lying between them. CDR1 is MDHEN and CDR2 is SYDVKM in the germline V gene. The CDR3 is 15 amino acids. CDR3 coding DNA: TGTGCCAGCAGTTCCCAGGCCGGGGATAGCTATGGCTACACCTTC. This sequence encodes CASSSQAGDSYGYTF.

J is TRBJ2-7 and V is TRBV27, with a tentative D call TRBD1 (5 bases). Germline V lookup: CDR1 MNHEY, CDR2 SMNVEV (reference sequence). The CDR3 has 15 amino acids. Trimming left V 6 bases short and J 12 bases short, with 27 bases between. The CDR3 DNA reads as TGTGCCAGCAGCCCACTATCCGACAGAGCCCTCGGTTGGTACTTC. This codes for CASSPLSDRALGWYF.

This chain links TRBV5-8 with TRBJ1-4; TRBD1 matches at 9 bases. Germline CDR1 reads SGHTS; CDR2 reads YDEGEE. The CDR3 runs to 15 residues. Losses at the gene ends were 2 bases for V and 5 bases for J; bases not matched to a gene: 4. DNA for the CDR3: TGTGCCAGCAGCTTTCGGGGACAGGGAAATGAAAAACTGTTTTTT. This codes for CASSFRGQGNEKLFF.

The chain joins TRBV4-1 to TRBJ1-2; perhaps TRBD1 as D (6 bases). CDR3 length: 15 amino acids. Per the germline V gene, CDR1 is MGHRA and CDR2 is YSYEKL. V was trimmed by 1 base and J by 8 bases, leaving 17 bases between them. The CDR3 nucleotides read TGCGCCAGCAGCCAAGTGGGACACCTGAAAGCGGGCTACACCTTC. It yields the protein CASSQVGHLKAGYTF.

The V and J genes are TRBV9 and TRBJ1-3; D may be TRBD1 (6 bases). V gave up 4 bases and J gave up 2 bases, with 13 bases separating them. Germline V CDR1 and CDR2: SGDLS, YYNGEE. The CDR3 covers 15 residues. The DNA for the CDR3 is TGTGCCAGCAGCCCTCAGGGGTTCACTGGAAACACCATATATTTT. Its translation: CASSPQGFTGNTIYF.

The V and J genes are TRBV5-1 and TRBJ2-3; 11 nucleotides line up with TRBD1. The CDR3 consists of 15 residues. V shed 4 bases and J 4 bases; nucleotides not matched to a gene: 5. Germline-derived CDR1 and CDR2 are SGHRS and YFSETQ. CDR3 sequence reads: CASSPDRGRADTQYF. For the CDR3, the DNA is TGCGCCAGCAGCCCGGACAGGGGGCGCGCAGATACGCAGTATTTT.

The chain has TRBV6-1 and TRBJ1-1; D ambiguous. Germline assignment: CDR1 MNHNS and CDR2 SASEGT. V was pared by 0 bases and J by 10 bases, with 6 bases between. The CDR3 has 11 amino acids. The CDR3 is CASSEATRAFF. The CDR3 DNA sequence: TGTGCCAGCAGTGAAGCTACCAGAGCTTTCTTT.

The chain carries TRBV5-1 and TRBJ2-1; 7 bases line up with TRBD1. J was trimmed by 10 bases and V by 2 bases; bases with no gene match: 9. This CDR3 spans 14 amino acids. Germline V lookup: CDR1 SGHRS, CDR2 YFSETQ. CDR3 DNA: TGCGCCAGCAGCTTAGGACCCCGAGGGGGCGAGCAGTTCTTC. Its protein product is CASSLGPRGGEQFF.

The chain carries TRBV6-6 and TRBJ1-4; D gene ambiguous. The germline V and J ends were trimmed by 4 bases and 0 bases, with 9 bases remaining between them. CDR3 length: 15 residues. The germline V gene has CDR1 MNHNY and CDR2 SVGAGI (reference sequence). For the CDR3, the DNA is TGTGCCAGCAGTTCTAAGGCGGCAACTAATGAAAAACTGTTTTTT. Translated, it gives CASSSKAATNEKLFF.

This CDR3 reads CASSPPDSHNEKLFF. DNA for the CDR3: TGTGCCAGCAGCCCCCCGGACAGTCATAATGAAAAACTGTTTTTT. The chain joins TRBV11-2 to TRBJ1-4, with D possibly TRBD1 on 6 matching bases. The V end lost 5 bases, the J end lost 4 bases, and 14 bases lay between the germline ends. This CDR3 is built from 15 residues. Germline CDR1 and CDR2: SGHAT and FQNNGV.

The V and J genes are TRBV30 and TRBJ2-7; a possible D gene is TRBD2 (7 bases). Germline-derived CDR1 and CDR2 are GTSNPN and SVGIG (reference sequence). V was pared by 3 bases and J by 4 bases, with 13 bases between. This CDR3 has 13 residues. In DNA, the CDR3 is TGTGCCTGGAGACTACAGGGAGGGTACGAGCAGTACTTC. Translation: CAWRLQGGYEQYF.

The rearrangement uses TRBV19 and TRBJ1-6, with D possibly matching TRBD1 (5 bases). Trimming cost V 4 bases and J 10 bases, with 11 bases left between them. CDR1 and CDR2 from the germline V gene are LNHDA and SQIVND (reference sequence). The CDR3 sequence is 13 residues long. CDR3 residues: CASSTTGSSPLHF. The CDR3 coding sequence is TGTGCCAGTAGTACTACAGGATCCTCACCCCTCCACTTT.

The chain uses TRBV5-1 and TRBJ2-5; 11 positions agree with TRBD2. This CDR3 is 15 amino acids long. Germline V gene data show CDR1 as SGHRS and CDR2 as YFSETQ. J was trimmed by 5 bases and V by 4 bases; bases with no gene match: 7. The CDR3 region is CASSPGSGGVETQYF. In DNA, the CDR3 is TGCGCCAGCAGCCCCGGTAGCGGGGGGGTGGAGACCCAGTACTTC.

J is TRBJ1-2 and V is TRBV30, with 7 bases lining up with TRBD1. Germline CDR1 and CDR2: GTSNPN and SVGIG (reference sequence). With 2 bases clipped from V and 2 bases from J, the junction kept 8 bases outside the gene matches. The CDR3 sequence is 15 residues long. The CDR3 DNA is TGTGCCTGGAGTTCGATGGCAGGGGGAAACTATGGCTACACCTTC. Translated, it gives CAWSSMAGGNYGYTF.

The chain is built from TRBV5-6 and TRBJ1-2; D uncertain. The CDR3 contains 15 residues. The germline V and J ends were trimmed by 1 base and 5 bases, with 15 bases remaining between them. Germline CDR1 reads SGHDT; CDR2 reads YYEEEE. CDR3 DNA sequence: TGTGCCAGCAGCTTGAGGGAGGCCGCTTGGTATGGCTACACCTTC. It specifies CASSLREAAWYGYTF.

The chain carries TRBV7-2 and TRBJ2-3; 7 nucleotides align to TRBD1. The length of the CDR3 is 15 residues. CDR1 is SGHTA, CDR2 FQGNSA, per germline. V was pared by 5 bases and J by 1 base, with 6 bases of the junction left unmatched. The CDR3 reads CASSPQGMRTDTQYF. CDR3 sequence (DNA): TGTGCCAGCAGCCCACAGGGGATGCGCACAGATACGCAGTATTTT.

There are a few counts of this clone. For the CDR3, the DNA is TGCAGTGCTCTTAAGGGGGTTGGGCAGTATTTT. Translation: CSALKGVGQYF. V is TRBV20-1 and J is TRBJ2-3; D might be TRBD1 (6 bases). The CDR3 consists of 11 residues. The germline V gene encodes CDR1 DFQATT and CDR2 SNEGSKA (reference sequence). The V end was cut by 5 bases, the J end by 11 bases, with 14 bases between.

CDR3 nucleotide sequence: TGCGCCAGCAGGAGGACTATTTCTGACAGGGTTAATGAAAAACTGTTTTTT. This codes for CASRRTISDRVNEKLFF. The genes are TRBV10-2 and TRBJ1-4; the match to TRBD1 covers 7 bases. Germline V lookup: CDR1 WSHSY, CDR2 SAAADI. The CDR3 spans 17 residues. V was pared by 6 bases and J by 4 bases, with 14 bases of the junction left unmatched.

V is TRBV27 and J is TRBJ1-1; D gene ambiguous. Germline CDR1 and CDR2: MNHEY and SMNVEV (reference sequence). The CDR3 extends over 16 amino acids. V lost 2 bases to trimming and J lost 1 base, with 14 bases between them. The CDR3 coding sequence is TGTGCCAGCAGTTTAAGCGGGATGTGGGGGAACACTGAAGCTTTCTTT. Its protein product is CASSLSGMWGNTEAFF.

The chain is built from TRBV5-1 and TRBJ1-2, with 9 bases lining up with TRBD1. V was pared by 3 bases and J by 2 bases, with 8 bases of the junction left unmatched. The CDR3 is 16 amino acids. CDR1 and CDR2 (germline): SGHRS, YFSETQ. The DNA for the CDR3 is TGCGCCAGCAGCTCTGGGACAGGGACGATAAACTATGGCTACACCTTC. This encodes CASSSGTGTINYGYTF. Full variable domain (remainder filled in from reference TRBV5-1 and TRBJ1-2): KAGVTQTPRYLIKTRGQQVTLSCSPISGHRSVSWYQQTPGQGLQFLFEYFSETQRNKGNFPGRFSGRQFSNSRSEMNVSTLELGDSALYLCASSSGTGTINYGYTFGSGTRLTVV.

This sequence joins TRBV7-2 and TRBJ1-4; no reliable D call. Looked up from germline, CDR1 is SGHTA and CDR2 is FQGNSA. The length of the CDR3 is 13 residues. The V gene lost 7 bases and the J gene lost 6 bases, with 12 bases spanning the gap. In DNA, the CDR3 is TGTGCCAGCACCGAGGGTGGACATGAAAAACTGTTTTTT. This codes for CASTEGGHEKLFF.

This sequence joins TRBV7-8 and TRBJ2-1, with D tentatively TRBD1 (6 bases). Germline assignment: CDR1 SGHVS and CDR2 FQNEAQ. The CDR3 runs to 16 residues. The V end was cut by 1 base, the J end by 3 bases, with 13 bases between. In DNA form, the CDR3 reads TGTGCCAGCAGCTTAGAAGTTCGGACAGTCTACAATGAGCAGTTCTTC. Protein product: CASSLEVRTVYNEQFF.

This clone was observed a handful of times. The chain is built from TRBV4-1 and TRBJ2-1, with TRBD1 matching over 11 bases. The V gene end was trimmed by 4 bases and the J gene end by 12 bases; junction bases not matched to a gene: 11. The CDR3 totals 15 residues. Per the germline V gene, CDR1 is MGHRA and CDR2 is YSYEKL. CDR3 loop: CASSPRDRGFRGQFF. In nucleotides, the CDR3 is TGCGCCAGCAGCCCCCGGGACAGGGGGTTTCGTGGGCAGTTCTTC.

This clone was detected only once. The J gene is TRBJ2-1, the V gene TRBV2; 8 bases fit TRBD2. CDR3 length: 15 amino acids. Germline CDR1 and CDR2: SNHLY and FYNNEI. The V segment lost 4 bases and the J segment 7 bases; nucleotides outside the gene matches: 9. Here the CDR3 reads CASSAFGGGSNEQFF. The DNA of the CDR3 is TGTGCCAGCAGTGCGTTTGGCGGGGGGTCGAATGAGCAGTTCTTC.

This rearrangement joins TRBV19 to TRBJ2-3; a weak D match, TRBD2 (6 bases). The germline V gene encodes CDR1 LNHDA and CDR2 SQIVND (reference sequence). This CDR3 region has 16 residues. The V gene lost 3 bases and the J gene lost 0 bases, with 13 bases spanning the gap. The chain's CDR3 is CASSIARAGSTDTQYF. The DNA for the CDR3 is TGTGCCAGTAGTATCGCGCGAGCGGGTAGCACAGATACGCAGTATTTT.

This clone was seen more than once but under ten times. V usage is TRBV12-5 and J usage is TRBJ1-3; tentatively, D is TRBD1 (6 bases). Germline V gene data show CDR1 as LGHNT and CDR2 as FRNRAP. Deletions cut 1 base from V and 7 bases from J, with 8 bases between. The CDR3 is 13 amino acids. CDR3 sequence reads: CASGLGTANTIYF. The CDR3 region has the DNA TGTGCTAGTGGTTTGGGGACAGCGAACACCATATATTTT.

This clone came up once. This chain links TRBV9 with TRBJ2-7; 9 bases agree with TRBD1. The ends lost 2 bases at V and 3 bases at J; junction bases unmatched: 3. Germline-derived CDR1 and CDR2 are SGDLS and YYNGEE. The CDR3 spans 14 residues. This CDR3 is CASSVGTGFYEQYF. The CDR3 nucleotides are TGTGCCAGCAGCGTGGGGACAGGGTTCTACGAGCAGTACTTC. Full variable domain (rest looked up from reference TRBV9 and TRBJ2-7): DSGVTQTPKHLITATGQRVTLRCSPRSGDLSVYWYQQSLDQGLQFLIQYYNGEERAKGNILERFSAQQFPDLHSELNLSSLELGDSALYFCASSVGTGFYEQYFGPGTRLTVT.

The genes are TRBV19 and TRBJ1-3; maybe TRBD1 (6 bases). Trimming took 5 bases from V and 0 from J, leaving 17 bases between them. This CDR3 has 17 residues. Germline CDR1 and CDR2: LNHDA and SQIVND (reference sequence). The CDR3: CASSYQHRAPSGNTIYF. Written as DNA, the CDR3 is TGTGCCAGTAGTTACCAACACAGGGCTCCCTCTGGAAACACCATATATTTT.